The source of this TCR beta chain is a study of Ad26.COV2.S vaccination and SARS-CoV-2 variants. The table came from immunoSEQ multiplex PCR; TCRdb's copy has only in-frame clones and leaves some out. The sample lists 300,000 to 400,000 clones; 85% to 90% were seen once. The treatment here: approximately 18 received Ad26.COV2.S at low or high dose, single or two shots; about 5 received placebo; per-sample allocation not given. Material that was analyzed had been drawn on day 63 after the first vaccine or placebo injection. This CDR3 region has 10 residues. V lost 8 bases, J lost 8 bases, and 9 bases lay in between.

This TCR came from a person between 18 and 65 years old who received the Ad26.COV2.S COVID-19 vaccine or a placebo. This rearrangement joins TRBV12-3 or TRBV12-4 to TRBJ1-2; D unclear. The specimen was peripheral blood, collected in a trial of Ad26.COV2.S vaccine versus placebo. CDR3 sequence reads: CASGVGGYTF. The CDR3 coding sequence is TGTGCCAGCGGGGTCGGCGGCTACACCTTC.